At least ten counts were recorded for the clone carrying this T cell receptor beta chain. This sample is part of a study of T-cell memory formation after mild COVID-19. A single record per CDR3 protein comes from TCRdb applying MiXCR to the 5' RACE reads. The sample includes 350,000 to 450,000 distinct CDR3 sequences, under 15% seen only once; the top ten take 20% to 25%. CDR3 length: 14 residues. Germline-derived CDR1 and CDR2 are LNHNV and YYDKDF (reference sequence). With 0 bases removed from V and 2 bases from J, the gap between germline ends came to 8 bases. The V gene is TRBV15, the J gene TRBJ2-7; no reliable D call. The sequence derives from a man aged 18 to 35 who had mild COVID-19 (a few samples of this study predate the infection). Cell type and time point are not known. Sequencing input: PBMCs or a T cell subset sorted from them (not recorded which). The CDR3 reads CATSRDPGPYEQYF. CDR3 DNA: TGTGCCACCAGCAGAGATCCCGGCCCCTACGAGCAGTACTTC.